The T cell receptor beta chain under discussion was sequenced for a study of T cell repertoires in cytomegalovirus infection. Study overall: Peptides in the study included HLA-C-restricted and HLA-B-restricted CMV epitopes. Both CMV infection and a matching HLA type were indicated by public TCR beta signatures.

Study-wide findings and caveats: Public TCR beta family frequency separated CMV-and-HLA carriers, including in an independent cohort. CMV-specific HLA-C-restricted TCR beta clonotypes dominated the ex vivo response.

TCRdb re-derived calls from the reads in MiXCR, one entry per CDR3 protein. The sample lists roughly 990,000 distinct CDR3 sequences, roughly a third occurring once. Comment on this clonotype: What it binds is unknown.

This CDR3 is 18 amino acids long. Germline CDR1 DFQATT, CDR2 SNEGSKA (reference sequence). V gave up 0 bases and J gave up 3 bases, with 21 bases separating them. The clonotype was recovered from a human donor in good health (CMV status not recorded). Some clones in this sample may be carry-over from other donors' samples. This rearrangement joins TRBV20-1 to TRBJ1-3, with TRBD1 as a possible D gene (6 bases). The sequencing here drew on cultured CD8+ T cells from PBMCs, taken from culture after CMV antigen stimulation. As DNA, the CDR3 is TGCAGTGCTAGAGATCTAAGTAGGACCGGGACATTTGGAAACACCATATATTTT. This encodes CSARDLSRTGTFGNTIYF.